This TCR beta chain was identified during a study of T cell repertoires in cytomegalovirus infection. On the study more broadly: Based on public TCR beta signatures, there were indications of CMV infection and of a matching HLA type.

Findings and limits, study-wide: There were carriers of CMV plus the relevant HLA, and cumulative public TCR beta family frequency identified them. What dominated the ex vivo response were HLA-C-restricted CMV-specific TCR beta clonotypes.

This clonotype turned up a few times. Its specificity is not known. TCRdb re-called the reads with MiXCR, one entry per CDR3 protein. Among a few hundred thousand distinct CDR3 sequences listed, approximately 9.5% were seen once. CDR3 length: 14 residues. Trimming removed 5 bases from V and 5 bases from J; junction bases left unmatched: 5. The source material was PBMCs. V is TRBV12-3 or TRBV12-4 and J is TRBJ2-1, with TRBD1 identical over 8 bases. The sequence came from a human donor in good health (CMV status not recorded). Some clones in this sample may be carry-over from other donors' samples. The CDR3 DNA is TGTGCCAGCAGTCCGGGACAGGTCAACAATGAGCAGTTCTTC. Protein: CASSPGQVNNEQFF.